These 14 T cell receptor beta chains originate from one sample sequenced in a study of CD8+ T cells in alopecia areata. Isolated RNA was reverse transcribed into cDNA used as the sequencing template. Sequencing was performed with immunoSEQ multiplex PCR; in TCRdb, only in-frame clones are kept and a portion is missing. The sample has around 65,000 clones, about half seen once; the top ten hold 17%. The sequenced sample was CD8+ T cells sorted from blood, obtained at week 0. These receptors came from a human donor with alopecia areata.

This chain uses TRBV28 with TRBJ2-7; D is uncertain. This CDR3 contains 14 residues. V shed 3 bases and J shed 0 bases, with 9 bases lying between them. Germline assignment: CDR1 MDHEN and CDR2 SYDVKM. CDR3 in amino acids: CASSLVGDSYEQYF. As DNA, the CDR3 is TGTGCCAGCAGTTTGGTTGGGGACTCCTACGAGCAGTACTTC.

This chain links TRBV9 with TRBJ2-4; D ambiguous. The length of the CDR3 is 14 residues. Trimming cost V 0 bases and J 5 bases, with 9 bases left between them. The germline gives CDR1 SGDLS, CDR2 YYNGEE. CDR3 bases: TGTGCCAGCAGCGTAGTGGATGGGGAAAACATTCAGTACTTC. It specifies CASSVVDGENIQYF. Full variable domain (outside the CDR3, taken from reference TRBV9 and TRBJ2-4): DSGVTQTPKHLITATGQRVTLRCSPRSGDLSVYWYQQSLDQGLQFLIQYYNGEERAKGNILERFSAQQFPDLHSELNLSSLELGDSALYFCASSVVDGENIQYFGAGTRLSVL.

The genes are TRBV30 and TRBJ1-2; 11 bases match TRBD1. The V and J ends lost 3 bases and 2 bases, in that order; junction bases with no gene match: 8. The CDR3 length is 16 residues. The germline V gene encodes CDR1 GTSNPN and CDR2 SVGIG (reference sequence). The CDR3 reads CAWREQGDRGNYGYTF. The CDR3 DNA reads TGTGCCTGGAGGGAGCAAGGGGACAGGGGGAACTATGGCTACACCTTC.

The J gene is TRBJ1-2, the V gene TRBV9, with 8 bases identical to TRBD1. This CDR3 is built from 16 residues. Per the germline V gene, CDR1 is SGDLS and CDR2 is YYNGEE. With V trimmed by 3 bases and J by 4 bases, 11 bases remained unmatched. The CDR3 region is CASSGAMRQGLYGYTF. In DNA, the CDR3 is TGTGCCAGCAGCGGGGCGATGAGACAGGGGCTCTATGGCTACACCTTC.

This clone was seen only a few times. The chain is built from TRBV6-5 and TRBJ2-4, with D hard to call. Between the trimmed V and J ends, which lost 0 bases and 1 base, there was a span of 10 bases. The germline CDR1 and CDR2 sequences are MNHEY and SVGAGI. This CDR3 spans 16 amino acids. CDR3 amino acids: CASSYSQIEAKNIQYF. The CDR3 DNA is TGTGCCAGCAGTTACTCGCAGATAGAGGCCAAAAACATTCAGTACTTC.

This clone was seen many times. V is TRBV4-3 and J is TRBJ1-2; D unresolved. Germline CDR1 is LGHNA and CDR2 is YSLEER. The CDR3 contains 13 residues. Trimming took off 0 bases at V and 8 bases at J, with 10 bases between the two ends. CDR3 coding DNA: TGCGCCAGCAGCCAAGAGCAGGAACGCGGCTACACCTTC. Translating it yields CASSQEQERGYTF.

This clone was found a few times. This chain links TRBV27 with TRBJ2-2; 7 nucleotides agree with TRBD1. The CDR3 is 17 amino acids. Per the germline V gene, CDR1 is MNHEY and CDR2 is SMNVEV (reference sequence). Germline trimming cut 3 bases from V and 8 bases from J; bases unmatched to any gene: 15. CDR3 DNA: TGTGCCAGCAGTTTCTTCACAGGGGACGGTATGCTAGGGGAGCTGTTTTTT. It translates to CASSFFTGDGMLGELFF.

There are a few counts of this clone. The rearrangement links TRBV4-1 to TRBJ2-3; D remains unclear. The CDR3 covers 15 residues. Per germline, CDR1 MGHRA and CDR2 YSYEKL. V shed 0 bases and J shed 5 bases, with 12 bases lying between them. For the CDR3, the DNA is TGCGCCAGCAGCCAAGAAAGTTATCGCCGAGATACGCAGTATTTT. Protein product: CASSQESYRRDTQYF.

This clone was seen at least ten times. CDR3 bases: TGTGCCAGCACCCCAAGCGGTGGCGTCGAGCAGTACTTC. The encoded protein is CASTPSGGVEQYF. The chain recombines TRBV7-9 with TRBJ2-7; weak D call: TRBD2 (5 bases). There are 13 residues in the CDR3. V was shortened by 7 bases and J by 6 bases, with 16 bases between the two germline ends. Germline assignment: CDR1 SEHNR and CDR2 FQNEAQ (reference sequence).

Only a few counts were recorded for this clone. The CDR3 DNA sequence: TGCAGCGTACCTGAGGGTTTCACAGATACGCAGTATTTT. Its translation is CSVPEGFTDTQYF. This chain links TRBV29-1 with TRBJ2-3; D is perhaps TRBD2 (5 bases). The CDR3 has 13 amino acids. The V end lost 6 bases, the J end lost 2 bases, and 12 bases lay between the germline ends. Germline lookup yields CDR1 SQVTM and CDR2 ANQGSEA.

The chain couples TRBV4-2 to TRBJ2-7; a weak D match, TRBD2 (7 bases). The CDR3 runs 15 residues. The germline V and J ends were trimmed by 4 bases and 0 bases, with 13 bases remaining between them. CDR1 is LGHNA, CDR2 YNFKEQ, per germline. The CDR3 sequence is CASSLEGGSSYEQYF. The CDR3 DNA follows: TGTGCCAGCAGCCTCGAGGGGGGGAGCTCCTACGAGCAGTACTTC.

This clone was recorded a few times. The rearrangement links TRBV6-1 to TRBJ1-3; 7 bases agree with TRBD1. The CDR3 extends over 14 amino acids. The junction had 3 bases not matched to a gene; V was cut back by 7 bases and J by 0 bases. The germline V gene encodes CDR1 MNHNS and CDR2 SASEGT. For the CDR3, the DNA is TGTGCCAGCACAGGGACAGACTCTGGAAACACCATATATTTT. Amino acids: CASTGTDSGNTIYF.

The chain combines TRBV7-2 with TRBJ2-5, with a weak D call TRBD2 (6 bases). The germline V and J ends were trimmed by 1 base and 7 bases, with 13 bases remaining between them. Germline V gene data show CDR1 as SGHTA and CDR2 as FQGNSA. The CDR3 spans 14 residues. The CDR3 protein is CASSLDGGPGTQYF. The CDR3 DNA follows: TGTGCCAGCAGCTTAGACGGGGGACCGGGGACCCAGTACTTC.

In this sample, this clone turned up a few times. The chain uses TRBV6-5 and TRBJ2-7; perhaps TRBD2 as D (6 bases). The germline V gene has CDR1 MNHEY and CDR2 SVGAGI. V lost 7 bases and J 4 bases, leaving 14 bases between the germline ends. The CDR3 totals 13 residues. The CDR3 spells CASTGTGSYEQYF. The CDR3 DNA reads TGTGCCAGCACCGGGACTGGATCATACGAGCAGTACTTC.